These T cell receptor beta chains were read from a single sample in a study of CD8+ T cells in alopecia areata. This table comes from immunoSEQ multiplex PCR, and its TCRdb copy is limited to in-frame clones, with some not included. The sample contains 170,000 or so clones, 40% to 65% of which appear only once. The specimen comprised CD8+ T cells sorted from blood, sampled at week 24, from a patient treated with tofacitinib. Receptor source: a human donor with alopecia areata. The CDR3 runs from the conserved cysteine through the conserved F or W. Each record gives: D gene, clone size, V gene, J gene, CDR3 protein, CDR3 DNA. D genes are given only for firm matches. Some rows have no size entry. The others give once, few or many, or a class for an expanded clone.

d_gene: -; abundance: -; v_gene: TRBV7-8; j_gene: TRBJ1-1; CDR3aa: CASSLAPALTEAFF; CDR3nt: TGTGCCAGCAGCTTGGCCCCGGCATTAACTGAAGCTTTCTTT
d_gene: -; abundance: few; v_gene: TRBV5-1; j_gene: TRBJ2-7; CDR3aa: CASSPVGHEQYF; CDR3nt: TGCGCCAGCAGCCCCGTAGGGCACGAGCAGTACTTC
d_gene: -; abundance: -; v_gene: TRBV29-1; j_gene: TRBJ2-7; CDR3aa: CSVRQSSYEQYF; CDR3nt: TGCAGCGTTCGCCAGAGCTCCTACGAGCAGTACTTC
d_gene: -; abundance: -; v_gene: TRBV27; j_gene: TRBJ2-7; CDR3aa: CASSPGLSAYEQYF; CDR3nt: TGTGCCAGCAGTCCCGGACTTTCGGCCTACGAGCAGTACTTC
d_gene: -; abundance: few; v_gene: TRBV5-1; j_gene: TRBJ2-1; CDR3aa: CASSLARGAEQFF; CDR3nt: TGCGCCAGCAGCTTGGCCAGGGGAGCTGAGCAGTTCTTC
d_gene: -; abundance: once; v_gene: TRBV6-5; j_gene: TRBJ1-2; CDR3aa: CASSYTGGGKSYGYTF; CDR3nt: TGTGCCAGCAGTTACACAGGAGGAGGGAAATCCTATGGCTACACCTTC
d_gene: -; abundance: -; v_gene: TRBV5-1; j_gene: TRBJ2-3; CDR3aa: CASSALRGTDTQYF; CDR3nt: TGCGCCAGCAGCGCCCTAAGGGGCACAGATACGCAGTATTTT
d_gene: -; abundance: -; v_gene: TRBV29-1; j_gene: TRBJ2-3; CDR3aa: CSATGPIQYF; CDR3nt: TGCAGCGCCACCGGGCCAATACAGTATTTT
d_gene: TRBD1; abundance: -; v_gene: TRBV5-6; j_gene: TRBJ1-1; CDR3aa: CASSPTAGTGSFF; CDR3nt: TGTGCCAGCAGCCCAACCGCCGGGACAGGGTCTTTCTTT
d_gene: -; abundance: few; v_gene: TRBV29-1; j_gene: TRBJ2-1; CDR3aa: CSVEGRDGGDNEQFF; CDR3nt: TGCAGCGTTGAAGGACGGGACGGTGGGGACAATGAGCAGTTCTTC
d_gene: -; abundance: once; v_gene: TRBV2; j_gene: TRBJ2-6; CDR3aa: CASSVDFSGANVLTF; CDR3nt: TGTGCCAGCAGTGTGGACTTCTCTGGGGCCAACGTCCTGACTTTC
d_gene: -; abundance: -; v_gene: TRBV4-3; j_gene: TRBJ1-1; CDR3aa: CASSQEGVNTEAFF; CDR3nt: TGCGCCAGCAGCCAAGAAGGCGTGAACACTGAAGCTTTCTTT
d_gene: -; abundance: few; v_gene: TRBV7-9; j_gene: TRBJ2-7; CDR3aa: CASSHRDKGNYEQYF; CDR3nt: TGTGCCAGCAGCCACCGGGACAAGGGCAACTACGAGCAGTACTTC
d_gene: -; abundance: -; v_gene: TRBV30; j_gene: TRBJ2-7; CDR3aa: CAWSRGRWEQYF; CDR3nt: TGTGCCTGGAGCCGAGGACGTTGGGAGCAGTACTTC
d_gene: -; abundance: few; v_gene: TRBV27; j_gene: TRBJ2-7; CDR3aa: CASSGTYEQYF; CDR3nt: TGTGCCAGCAGTGGAACCTACGAGCAGTACTTC
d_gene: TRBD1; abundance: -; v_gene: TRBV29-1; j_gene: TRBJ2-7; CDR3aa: CSVVPGTVGAEQYF; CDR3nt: TGCAGCGTTGTTCCCGGGACAGTGGGAGCGGAGCAGTACTTC
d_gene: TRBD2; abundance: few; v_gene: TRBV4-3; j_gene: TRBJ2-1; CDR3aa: CASSQDGATSGLYNEQFF; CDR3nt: TGCGCCAGCAGCCAAGATGGGGCGACTAGCGGATTATACAATGAGCAGTTCTTC